The present T cell receptor (beta chain) was sequenced within a study of blood T cell repertoires in COVID-19. In germline, CDR1 is KGHSH, CDR2 LQKENI. The CDR3 consists of 11 residues. Trimming shortened V by 8 bases and J by 5 bases, and 9 bases separated the two germline ends. Generated by immunoSEQ multiplex PCR, the TCRdb table keeps only in-frame clones and is missing some. The data hold 150,000 to 200,000 clones, with about 93% observed a single time. The source is a man under 40 with COVID-19, enrolled during active disease. Source material: peripheral blood. The V gene is TRBV18, the J gene TRBJ1-1; possibly TRBD1 for D (5 bases). The CDR3 sequence: CASQRGTEAFF. In nucleotides, the CDR3 is TGTGCCAGCCAGCGGGGGACTGAAGCTTTCTTT. Variable domain in full (rest from reference TRBV18 and TRBJ1-1): NAGVMQNPRHLVRRRGQEARLRCSPMKGHSHVYWYRQLPEEGLKFMVYLQKENIIDESGMPKERFSAEFPKEGPSILRIQQVVRGDSAAYFCASQRGTEAFFGQGTRLTVV.